The 12 T cell receptor beta chains presented below share a single source sample, sequenced in a study of T cells after yellow fever vaccination. TCRdb re-analysed the 5' RACE reads in MiXCR, keeping a single row per CDR3 protein. The sample carries some 340,000 distinct CDR3 sequences, over 8.5% recorded once. The starting material was CD4+ T cells sorted from PBMCs, obtained 45 days after the yellow fever booster vaccination. These receptor sequences come from a man aged 18 to 30 who received the YFV17D yellow fever vaccine.

A few counts support this clonotype. The gene calls are TRBV6-5 and TRBJ2-2; 11 nucleotides line up with TRBD2. Unmatched junction bases numbered 4, after V lost 6 bases and J lost 1 base. The CDR3 has 16 amino acids. CDR1 is MNHEY and CDR2 is SVGAGI in the germline V gene. CDR3 sequence reads: CASRTGTSGNTGELFF. CDR3 bases: TGTGCCAGCAGAACCGGGACTAGCGGGAACACCGGGGAGCTGTTTTTT.

The table lists this clonotype with many counts. J is TRBJ2-2 and V is TRBV5-1; 11 bases fit TRBD1. The CDR3 runs to 19 residues. The ends lost 4 bases at V and 4 bases at J; junction bases unmatched: 15. Looked up from germline, CDR1 is SGHRS and CDR2 is YFSETQ. The CDR3 DNA is TGCGCCAGCAGCCCTAACCCGGACAGGGGGCTAGGCGGCACCGGGGAGCTGTTTTTT. Translating gives CASSPNPDRGLGGTGELFF. The full variable domain, in which reference TRBV5-1 and TRBJ2-2 provide the parts outside the CDR3, is KAGVTQTPRYLIKTRGQQVTLSCSPISGHRSVSWYQQTPGQGLQFLFEYFSETQRNKGNFPGRFSGRQFSNSRSEMNVSTLELGDSALYLCASSPNPDRGLGGTGELFFGEGSRLTVL.

The chain has TRBV4-1 and TRBJ2-5; D is undetermined. Between the trimmed V and J ends, which lost 1 base and 5 bases, there was a span of 20 bases. The V gene's germline CDR1 is MGHRA and CDR2 YSYEKL. The CDR3 consists of 17 residues. The CDR3 sequence: CASSQGRTQLLGETQYF. CDR3 nucleotide sequence: TGCGCCAGCAGCCAAGGGCGTACACAGCTTCTCGGGGAGACCCAGTACTTC.

This clonotype was seen only a few times. The chain couples TRBV6-1 to TRBJ2-7, with 8 bases that match TRBD1. V was clipped by 7 bases and J by 5 bases; unmatched bases: 10. Germline-derived CDR1 and CDR2 are MNHNS and SASEGT. There are 14 residues in the CDR3. The CDR3 is CASTQRTGNHEQYV. Here the CDR3 DNA reads TGTGCCAGCACCCAGAGGACAGGGAACCACGAGCAGTACGTC.

The chain is built from TRBV6-5 and TRBJ2-2; D might be TRBD2 (6 bases). Germline values: CDR1 MNHEY, CDR2 SVGAGI. This CDR3 contains 12 residues. V was pared by 6 bases and J by 7 bases, with 9 bases between. CDR3 amino acids: CASSWRGGELFF. CDR3 nucleotides: TGTGCCAGCAGCTGGAGGGGCGGGGAGCTGTTTTTT.

This clonotype was recorded a few times. The chain employs TRBV7-2 and TRBJ2-7; either TRBD1 or TRBD2 may fit D (5 bases each). CDR1 SGHTA and CDR2 FQGNSA come from the germline V gene. This CDR3 has 13 amino acids. With 4 bases removed from V and 1 base from J, the gap between germline ends came to 8 bases. CDR3 residues: CASSWDRSYEQYV. The CDR3 region has the DNA TGTGCCAGCAGCTGGGACCGTTCCTACGAGCAGTACGTC.

A few counts support this clonotype. V is TRBV20-1 and J is TRBJ1-1, with TRBD1 as a possible D gene (5 bases). Trimming left V 0 bases short and J 1 base short, with 15 bases between. The CDR3 extends over 16 amino acids. The germline V gene has CDR1 DFQATT and CDR2 SNEGSKA (reference sequence). This CDR3 is CSARELRRGQNTEAFF. CDR3 in DNA: TGCAGTGCTAGAGAGCTACGTCGGGGCCAGAACACTGAAGCTTTCTTT.

Many counts were recorded for this clonotype. This sequence joins TRBV4-3 and TRBJ2-7; D not certain. The V end lost 1 base, the J end lost 1 base, and 14 bases lay between the germline ends. Germline CDR1 LGHNA, CDR2 YSLEER. The CDR3 has 16 amino acids. CDR3 DNA sequence: TGCGCCAGCAGCCAAGGGGTAGGCAAGACATCCTACGAGCAGTACTTC. Its translation is CASSQGVGKTSYEQYF.

This chain joins TRBV6-1 and TRBJ2-7, with TRBD1 as a possible D gene (5 bases). V was shortened by 1 base and J by 6 bases, with 7 bases between the two germline ends. The CDR3 has 12 amino acids. Germline V gene lookup returns CDR1 MNHNS and CDR2 SASEGT. The CDR3 region is CASSEVRGEQYV. DNA for the CDR3: TGTGCCAGCAGTGAAGTAAGGGGCGAGCAGTACGTC.

This clonotype was recorded at least ten times. The chain couples TRBV9 to TRBJ2-4; no clear D. The V end was cut by 4 bases, the J end by 6 bases, with 11 bases between. The CDR3 extends over 13 amino acids. Germline V gives CDR1 SGDLS, CDR2 YYNGEE. In nucleotides, the CDR3 is TGTGCCAGCAGCAGTGGGCCTGGAAACATTCAGTACTTC. This gives the protein CASSSGPGNIQYF.

This chain joins TRBV25-1 and TRBJ1-2; perhaps TRBD1 as D (6 bases). The CDR3 extends over 17 amino acids. Germline CDR1 reads MGHDK; CDR2 reads SYGVNS. Trimming took 2 bases from V and 2 from J, leaving 18 bases between them. CDR3 protein: CASSEPSPGALNYGYTF. The CDR3, as DNA: TGTGCCAGCAGTGAACCGTCCCCAGGGGCCCTCAACTATGGCTACACCTTC.

This chain links TRBV5-4 with TRBJ1-1, with D perhaps TRBD1 (6 bases). CDR3 length: 13 amino acids. Germline-derived CDR1 and CDR2 are SGHNT and YYREEE (reference sequence). V lost 6 bases and J lost 2, with 11 bases in between. CDR3: CASTLDSNTEAFF. CDR3 DNA sequence: TGTGCCAGCACTCTGGACAGTAACACTGAAGCTTTCTTT. The full variable domain, rest sourced from reference TRBV5-4 and TRBJ1-1, is ETGVTQSPTHLIKTRGQQVTLRCSSQSGHNTVSWYQQALGQGPQFIFQYYREEENGRGNFPPRFSGLQFPNYSSELNVNALELDDSALYLCASTLDSNTEAFFGQGTRLTVV.